This T cell receptor beta chain was identified during a study of T cells after yellow fever vaccination (dated by TCRdb to about 2019). At the level of the whole study: Libraries from fractions with low cell numbers were prepared with the SMART-Seq v4 Ultra Low Input RNA kit. Bulk TCR alpha and beta repertoires were sequenced longitudinally to track T-cell clones before and after primary and booster YFV17D yellow fever vaccination. Blood was drawn at multiple timepoints before and after primary and secondary immunization, with bulk PBMC replicates and cell subsets isolated. Two healthy male donors, one aged 18 to 30 and one aged 30 to 40 years, were included in the cohort.

Beyond this particular receptor, the publication reports: A small fraction of clonotypes showed up in both the CD4 and CD8 compartments, probably as a result of convergent recombination. The secondary T-cell response was found to be weaker but faster than the primary response, with a peak reached on day 5 rather than on day 15. FACS-sorted repertoires could contain abundant contaminating clonotypes from the bulk population, so computational filtering was required. Most clones expanded after primary vaccination were re-detected after the booster (approximately 96% of CD4 and about nine tenths of CD8), suggesting broad memory maintenance. Because only two donors were included in the study, the extent to which the findings can be generalized is limited.

On this clonotype itself: The antigen this receptor binds is unknown. There are no base qualities to consult, and no much larger clone falls within one base.

TCR cDNA was made using 5'RACE template switching, a step that added a universal primer site and unique molecular identifiers. cDNA synthesis was primed from both the TCR alpha and TCR beta constant segments. Two PCR steps were used to amplify libraries, with sample barcodes and sequencing adapters being added in the second step. Sequencing of libraries was done on Illumina HiSeq 2500 (2x100 bp) or NovaSeq (2x150 bp). On the authors' methods: Demultiplexing of reads and collapsing into UMI consensus sequences were performed with MIGEC, and V(D)J alignment was carried out with MiXCR. Vaccine-responding clonotypes were defined with edgeR using replicate PBMC samples, requiring FDR below 0.01 and a log2 fold change above 5 up to day 15. Each bulk clonotype received a CD4 or CD8 identity based on whether the sequenced CD4 or CD8 repertoire contained that clonotype at higher abundance. TCRdb ran its own pipeline on the public reads, namely fastp trimming at Q25 and MiXCR clone calling, and kept in-frame beta chains. Every distinct CDR3 protein forms one entry, paired with its most common genes and DNA. These V and J calls are TCRdb output, not the study's own analysis. The sample yields around 590,000 distinct CDR3 sequences; roughly an eighth were counted once. The leading ten clones occupy about 15% of the sample.

The treatment or condition label, as the study defines it: live attenuated yellow fever vaccine strain. At each blood-draw timepoint, two biological replicates of bulk PBMCs were obtained. A standard Ficoll-Paque protocol was used to isolate PBMCs from peripheral blood. TriZol was used to extract RNA from bulk PBMCs, from CD4 and CD8 fractions, and from dextramer-positive and dextramer-negative fractions. The germline V gene (reference sequence) yields LGHDT for CDR1 and YNNKEL for CDR2. The CDR3 starts with the cysteine, ends with the phenylalanine, and has 15 residues. The CDR3 DNA has 45 bases and is translated from base 1. The junction shows trimming of 0 bases on V and 5 bases on J, plus 13 bases between the germline ends.

Sequenced here: PBMCs, sampled on the day of the yellow fever booster vaccination. The receptor's source is a young man who received the YFV17D yellow fever vaccine. The chain joins TRBV3-1 to TRBJ2-5, with the D gene too uncertain to name. This receptor carries the CDR3 CASSQDRVGYETQYF. The DNA sequence is TGTGCCAGCAGCCAAGATCGGGTTGGGTACGAGACCCAGTACTTC.